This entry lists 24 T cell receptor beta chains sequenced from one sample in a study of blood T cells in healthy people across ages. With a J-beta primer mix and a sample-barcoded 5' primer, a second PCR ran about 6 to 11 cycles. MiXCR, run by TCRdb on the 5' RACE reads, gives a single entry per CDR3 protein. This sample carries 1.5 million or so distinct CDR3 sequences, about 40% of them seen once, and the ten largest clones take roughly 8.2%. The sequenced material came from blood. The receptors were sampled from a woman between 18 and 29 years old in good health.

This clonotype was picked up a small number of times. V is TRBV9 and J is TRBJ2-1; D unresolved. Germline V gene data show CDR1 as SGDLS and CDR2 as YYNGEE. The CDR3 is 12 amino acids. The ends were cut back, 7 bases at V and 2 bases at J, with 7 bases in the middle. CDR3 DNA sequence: TGTGCCAGCGGGGTGGCCTACAATGAGCAGTTCTTC. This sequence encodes CASGVAYNEQFF.

The DNA of the CDR3 is TGTGCCAGCAGAAAACTAGCGGGAGGCTCCTACGAGCAGTACTTC. Translating gives CASRKLAGGSYEQYF. The rearrangement links TRBV12-3 or TRBV12-4 to TRBJ2-7; 12 bases line up with TRBD2. This CDR3 region has 15 residues. With 6 bases clipped from V and 0 bases from J, the junction kept 3 bases outside the gene matches.

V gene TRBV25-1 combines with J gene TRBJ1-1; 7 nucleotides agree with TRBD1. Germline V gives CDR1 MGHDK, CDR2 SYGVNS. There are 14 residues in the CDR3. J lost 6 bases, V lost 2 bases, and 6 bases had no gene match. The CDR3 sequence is CASSEEEGGSEAFF. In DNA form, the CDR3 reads TGTGCCAGCAGTGAAGAAGAAGGGGGCTCTGAAGCTTTCTTT. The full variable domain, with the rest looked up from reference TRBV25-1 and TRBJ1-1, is EADIYQTPRYLVIGTGKKITLECSQTMGHDKMYWYQQDPGMELHLIHYSYGVNSTEKGDLSSESTVSRIRTEHFPLTLESARPSHTSQYLCASSEEEGGSEAFFGQGTRLTVV.

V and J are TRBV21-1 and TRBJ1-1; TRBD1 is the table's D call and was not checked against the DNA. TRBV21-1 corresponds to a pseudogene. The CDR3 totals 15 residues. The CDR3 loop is CASSLSDKSDTEAFF. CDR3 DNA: TGTGCCAGCAGCTTATCGGACAAGTCGGACACTGAAGCTTTCTTT.

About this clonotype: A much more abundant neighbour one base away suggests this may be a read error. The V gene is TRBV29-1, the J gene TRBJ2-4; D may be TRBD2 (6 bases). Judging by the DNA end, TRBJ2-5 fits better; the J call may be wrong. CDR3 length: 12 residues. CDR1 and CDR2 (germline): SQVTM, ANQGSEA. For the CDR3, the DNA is TGCAGCGCCGTTCCGGGGGAAGGGACCCAGTACTTC. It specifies CSAVPGEGTQYF.

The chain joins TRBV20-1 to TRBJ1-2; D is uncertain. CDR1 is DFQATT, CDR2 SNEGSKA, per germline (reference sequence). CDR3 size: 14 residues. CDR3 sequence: CSSGGLSESGGYTF. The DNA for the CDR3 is TGCAGCAGCGGCGGGTTGAGTGAGTCAGGCGGCTACACCTTC.

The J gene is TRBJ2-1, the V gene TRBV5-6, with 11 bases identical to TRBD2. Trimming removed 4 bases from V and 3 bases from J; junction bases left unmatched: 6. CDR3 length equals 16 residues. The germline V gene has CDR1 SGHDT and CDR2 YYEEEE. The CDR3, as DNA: TGTGCCAGCAGCCTAGGACTAGCGGGTTACTACAATGAGCAGTTCTTC. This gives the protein CASSLGLAGYYNEQFF.

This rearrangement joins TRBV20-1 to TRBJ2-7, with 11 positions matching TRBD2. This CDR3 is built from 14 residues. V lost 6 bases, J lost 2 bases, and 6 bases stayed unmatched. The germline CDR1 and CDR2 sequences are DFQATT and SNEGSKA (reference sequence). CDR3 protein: CSAQGLADTYEQYF. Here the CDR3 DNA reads TGCAGTGCCCAGGGACTAGCGGATACCTACGAGCAGTACTTC.

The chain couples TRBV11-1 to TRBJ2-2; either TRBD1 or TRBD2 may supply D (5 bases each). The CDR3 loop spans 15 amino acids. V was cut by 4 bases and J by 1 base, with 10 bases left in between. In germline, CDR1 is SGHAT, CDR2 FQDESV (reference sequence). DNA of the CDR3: TGTGCCAGCAGCTGGGGACGGCTGAACACCGGGGAGCTGTTTTTT. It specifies CASSWGRLNTGELFF. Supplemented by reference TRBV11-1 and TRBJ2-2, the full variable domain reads EAEVAQSPRYKITEKSQAVAFWCDPISGHATLYWYRQILGQGPELLVQFQDESVVDDSQLPKDRFSAERLKGVDSTLKIQPAELGDSAMYLCASSWGRLNTGELFFGEGSRLTVL.

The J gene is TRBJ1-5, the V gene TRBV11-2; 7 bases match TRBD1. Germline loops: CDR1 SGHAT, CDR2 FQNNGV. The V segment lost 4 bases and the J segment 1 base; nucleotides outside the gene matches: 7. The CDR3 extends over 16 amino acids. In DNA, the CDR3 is TGTGCCAGCAGCTCCCAACGGACAGGCAGCAATCAGCCCCAGCATTTT. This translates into CASSSQRTGSNQPQHF.

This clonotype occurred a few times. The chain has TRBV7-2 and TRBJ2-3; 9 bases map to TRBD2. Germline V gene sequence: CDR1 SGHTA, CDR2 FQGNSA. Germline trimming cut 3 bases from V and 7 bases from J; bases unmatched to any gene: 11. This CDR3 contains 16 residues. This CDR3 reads CASSFFHLAGSNTQYF. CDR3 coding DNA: TGTGCCAGCAGCTTCTTTCATCTAGCGGGAAGCAATACGCAGTATTTT.

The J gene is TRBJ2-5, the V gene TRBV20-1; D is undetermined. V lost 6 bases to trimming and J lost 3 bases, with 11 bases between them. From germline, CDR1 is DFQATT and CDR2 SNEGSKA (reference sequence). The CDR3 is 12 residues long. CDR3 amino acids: CSALDVKETQYF. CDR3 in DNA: TGCAGTGCCCTGGACGTCAAAGAGACCCAGTACTTC.

DNA for the CDR3: TGCAGCGTTGAAGGGTTCATAGGCAGAGAGAATAATGAAAAACTGTTTTTT. It is translated as CSVEGFIGRENNEKLFF. The chain combines TRBV29-1 with TRBJ1-4, with D unclear. Germline CDR1 and CDR2: SQVTM and ANQGSEA. This CDR3 comprises 17 residues. Trimming shortened V by 1 base and J by 4 bases, and 19 bases separated the two germline ends. The complete variable domain, with remaining parts taken from reference TRBV29-1 and TRBJ1-4, reads SAVISQKPSRDICQRGTSLTIQCQVDSQVTMMFWYRQQPGQSLTLIATANQGSEATYESGFVIDKFPISRPNLTFSTLTVSNMSPEDSSIYLCSVEGFIGRENNEKLFFGSGTQLSVL.

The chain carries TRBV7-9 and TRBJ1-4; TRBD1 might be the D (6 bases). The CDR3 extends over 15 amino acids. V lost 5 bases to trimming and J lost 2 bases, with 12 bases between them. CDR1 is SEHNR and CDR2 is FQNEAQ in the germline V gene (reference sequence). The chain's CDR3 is CASSPRTETNEKLFF. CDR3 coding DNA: TGTGCCAGCAGCCCTCGGACAGAGACTAATGAAAAACTGTTTTTT.

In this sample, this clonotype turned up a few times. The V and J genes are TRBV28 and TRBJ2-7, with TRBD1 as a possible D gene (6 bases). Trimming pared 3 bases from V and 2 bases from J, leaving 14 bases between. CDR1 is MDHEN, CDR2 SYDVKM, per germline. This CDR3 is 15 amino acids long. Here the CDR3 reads CASSLLTGSTYEQYF. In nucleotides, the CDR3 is TGTGCCAGCAGTTTGCTCACAGGGAGCACCTACGAGCAGTACTTC.

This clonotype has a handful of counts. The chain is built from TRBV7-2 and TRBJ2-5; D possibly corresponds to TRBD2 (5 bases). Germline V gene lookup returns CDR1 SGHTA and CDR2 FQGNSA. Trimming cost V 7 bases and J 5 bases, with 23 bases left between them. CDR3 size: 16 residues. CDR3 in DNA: TGTGCCAGCAAGGCCAACACCGGGGTCGCGAGGGAGACCCAGTACTTC. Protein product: CASKANTGVARETQYF.

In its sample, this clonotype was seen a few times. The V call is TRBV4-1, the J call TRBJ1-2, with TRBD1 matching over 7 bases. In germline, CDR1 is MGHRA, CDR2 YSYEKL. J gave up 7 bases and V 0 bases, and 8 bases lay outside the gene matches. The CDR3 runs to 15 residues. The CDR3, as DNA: TGCGCCAGCAGCCAAGAACTGACAGGGCTGGGTGGCTACACCTTC. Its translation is CASSQELTGLGGYTF.

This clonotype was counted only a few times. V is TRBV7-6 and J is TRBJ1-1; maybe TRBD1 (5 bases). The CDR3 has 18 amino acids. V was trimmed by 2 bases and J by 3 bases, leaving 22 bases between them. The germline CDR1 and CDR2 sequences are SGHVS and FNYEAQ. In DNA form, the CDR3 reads TGTGCCAGCAGCTTACTACCGGGACCTCCCTCAGGTCACACTGAAGCTTTCTTT. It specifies CASSLLPGPPSGHTEAFF.

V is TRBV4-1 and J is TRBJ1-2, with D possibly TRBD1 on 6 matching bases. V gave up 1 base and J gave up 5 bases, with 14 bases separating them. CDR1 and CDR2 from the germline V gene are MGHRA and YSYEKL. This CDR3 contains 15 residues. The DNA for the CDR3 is TGCGCCAGCAGCCAAGTGGAGACAGGATTGTATGGCTACACCTTC. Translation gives CASSQVETGLYGYTF.

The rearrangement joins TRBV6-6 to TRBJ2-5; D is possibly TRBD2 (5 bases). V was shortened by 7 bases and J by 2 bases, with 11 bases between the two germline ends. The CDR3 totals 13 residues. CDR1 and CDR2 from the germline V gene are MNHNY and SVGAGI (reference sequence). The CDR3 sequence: CASKPWEQETQYF. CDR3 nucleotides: TGTGCCAGCAAGCCTTGGGAGCAAGAGACCCAGTACTTC.

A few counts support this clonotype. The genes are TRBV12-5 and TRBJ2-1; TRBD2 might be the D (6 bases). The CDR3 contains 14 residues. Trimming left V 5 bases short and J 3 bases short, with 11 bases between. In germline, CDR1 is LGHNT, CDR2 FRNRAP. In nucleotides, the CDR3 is TGTGCTAGTGGTCCGGAGCGGGTCTACAATGAGCAGTTCTTC. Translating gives CASGPERVYNEQFF.

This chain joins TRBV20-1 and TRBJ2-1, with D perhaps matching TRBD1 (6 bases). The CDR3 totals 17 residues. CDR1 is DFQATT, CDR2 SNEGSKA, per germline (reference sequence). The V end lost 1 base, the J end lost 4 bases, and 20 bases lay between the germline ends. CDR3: CSARADTGTNSYNEQFF. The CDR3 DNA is TGCAGTGCTAGAGCTGATACCGGGACAAATTCTTACAATGAGCAGTTCTTC.

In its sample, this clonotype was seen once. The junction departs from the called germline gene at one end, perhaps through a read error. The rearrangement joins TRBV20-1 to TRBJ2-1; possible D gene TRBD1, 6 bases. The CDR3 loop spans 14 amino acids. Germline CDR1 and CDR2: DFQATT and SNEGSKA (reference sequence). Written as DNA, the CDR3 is TGCGGTGCAAACACAGGGTCCTCCTACAATGAGCAGTTCTTC. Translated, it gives CGANTGSSYNEQFF.

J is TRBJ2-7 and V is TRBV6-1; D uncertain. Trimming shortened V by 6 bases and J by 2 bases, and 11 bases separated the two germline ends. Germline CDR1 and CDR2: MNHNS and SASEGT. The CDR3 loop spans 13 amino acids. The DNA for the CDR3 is TGTGCCAGCAGAGTCCGAGACCCCTACGAGCAGTACTTC. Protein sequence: CASRVRDPYEQYF.